The 7 T cell receptor beta chains below all came from one sample that was sequenced in a study of metastatic and nonmetastatic thyroid tumors (dated by TCRdb to about 2020). The library was generated by PCR. TCRdb records Illumina HiSeq 4000 as the sequencer. Through fastp at Q25 and MiXCR, TCRdb rebuilt clones from the public reads, retaining in-frame beta chains. Within this sample are about 20,000 clones, with around a third of them counted one time only. The top ten hold 13% to 15% of the sample. No treatment had been received by any patient before thyroid surgery. Input material: blood. All receptors come from a female donor with papillary thyroid cancer or a benign thyroid nodule (not recorded which). Some clones in this sample may be carry-over from other donors' samples.

This clone showed up many times. The gene calls are TRBV24-1 and TRBJ2-2, with a weak D call TRBD2 (5 bases). V dropped 1 base and J dropped 6 bases, with 5 bases sitting between them. There are 13 residues in the CDR3. Germline-derived CDR1 and CDR2 are KGHDR and SFDVKD. The CDR3 nucleotides are TGTGCCACCAGTGATTTTAGCGCCGGGGAGCTGTTTTTT. Its translation is CATSDFSAGELFF.

This clone is medium-sized within its sample. This chain uses TRBV5-1 with TRBJ1-2; D call uncertain. Germline lookup yields CDR1 SGHRS and CDR2 YFSETQ. The CDR3 is 14 amino acids. V dropped 4 bases and J dropped 3 bases, with 13 bases sitting between them. CDR3 protein: CASSRTWEDYGYTF. The CDR3 nucleotides are TGCGCCAGCAGCAGGACTTGGGAGGACTATGGCTACACCTTC.

This clone came up many times. The chain joins TRBV29-1 to TRBJ2-3; weak D call: TRBD2 (6 bases). The CDR3 spans 12 residues. Trimming took 7 bases from V and 2 from J, leaving 10 bases between them. CDR1 and CDR2 from the germline V gene are SQVTM and ANQGSEA. The CDR3 loop is CSAAGITDTQYF. In nucleotides, the CDR3 is TGCAGCGCCGCGGGGATCACAGATACGCAGTATTTT.

This clone was detected ten times or more. This sample includes further DNA sequences coding for the same CDR3. The genes are TRBV3-1 and TRBJ1-2; the D gene is possibly TRBD1 (5 bases). Looked up from germline, CDR1 is LGHDT and CDR2 is YNNKEL (reference sequence). V was cut by 0 bases and J by 7 bases, with 9 bases left in between. The CDR3 is made up of 13 amino acids. DNA of the CDR3: TGTGCCAGCAGCCAAGAAGGGGTTGCTGGCTACACCTTC. This translates into CASSQEGVAGYTF. Filled out from reference TRBV3-1 and TRBJ1-2, the complete variable domain reads DTAVSQTPKYLVTQMGNDKSIKCEQNLGHDTMYWYKQDSKKFLKIMFSYNNKELIINETVPNRFSPKSPDKAHLNLHINSLELGDSAVYFCASSQEGVAGYTFGSGTRLTVV.

In the case of this clone: One junction end does not reproduce the germline sequence, and a read error may be involved. The V and J genes are TRBV11-1 and TRBJ2-6; TRBD1 is a possible D gene (5 bases). Looked up from germline, CDR1 is SGHAT and CDR2 is FQDESV (reference sequence). This CDR3 has 19 amino acids. The CDR3 nucleotides are TGTGCCAGCAGCCCGAATTTTTGGACCATTTCCTCTGGGGCCAACGTCCTGACCTTC. Its protein is CASSPNFWTISSGANVLTF. Full variable domain (outside the CDR3, taken from reference TRBV11-1 and TRBJ2-6): EAEVAQSPRYKITEKSQAVAFWCDPISGHATLYWYRQILGQGPELLVQFQDESVVDDSQLPKDRFSAERLKGVDSTLKIQPAELGDSAMYLCASSPNFWTISSGANVLTFGAGSRLTVL.

Within the sample, this clone is medium-sized. This chain connects TRBV28 to TRBJ2-7, with D possibly matching TRBD2 (5 bases). The CDR3 extends over 15 amino acids. CDR1 is MDHEN, CDR2 SYDVKM, per germline. V was pared by 6 bases and J by 5 bases, with 20 bases between. The CDR3 protein is CASRKTWKDGDEQYF. DNA for the CDR3: TGTGCCAGCAGAAAGACCTGGAAGGACGGGGACGAGCAGTACTTC. The full variable domain, in which reference TRBV28 and TRBJ2-7 provide the parts outside the CDR3, is DVKVTQSSRYLVKRTGEKVFLECVQDMDHENMFWYRQDPGLGLRLIYFSYDVKMKEKGDIPEGYSVSREKKERFSLILESASTNQTSMYLCASRKTWKDGDEQYFGPGTRLTVT.

This clone has at least ten counts. The genes are TRBV7-9 and TRBJ1-1, with no clear D. V shed 3 bases and J shed 1 base, with 12 bases lying between them. Germline loops: CDR1 SEHNR, CDR2 FQNEAQ (reference sequence). The CDR3 has 15 amino acids. CDR3 nucleotides: TGTGCCAGCAGCTTGATGTTGGATTGGAACACTGAAGCTTTCTTT. Amino acid sequence: CASSLMLDWNTEAFF.